Presented here are 32 T cell receptor beta chains from one specimen sequenced in a study of CXCR4 blockade with PD-1 therapy in pancreatic cancer. TCRdb's table, derived via immunoSEQ multiplex PCR, lists solely in-frame clones and lacks some. There are thousands of clones in the sample; roughly half occur only once, and under 7% lies in the top ten. Sequencing used tumor tissue. The receptor source for this set is a human donor with pancreatic ductal adenocarcinoma.

V usage is TRBV7-6 and J usage is TRBJ2-7, with TRBD2 matching over 16 bases. The CDR3 has 16 residues. CDR1 is SGHVS, CDR2 FNYEAQ, per germline. The junction had 4 bases not matched to a gene; V was cut back by 5 bases and J by 3 bases. CDR3 sequence (DNA): TGTGCCAGCAGCCCGGGACTAGCGGGAGGGGACTACGAGCAGTACTTC. It yields the protein CASSPGLAGGDYEQYF.

This clone turned up a few times. The chain is built from TRBV19 and TRBJ2-5; D tentatively reads TRBD1 or TRBD2 (6 bases each). CDR3 length equals 15 residues. Germline V lookup: CDR1 LNHDA, CDR2 SQIVND (reference sequence). Trimming shortened V by 1 base and J by 5 bases, and 14 bases separated the two germline ends. CDR3 bases: TGTGCCAGTAGTATAGGCCCAGGGGCGGGGGAGACCCAGTACTTC. This gives the protein CASSIGPGAGETQYF.

This clone turned up a few times. The chain recombines TRBV19 with TRBJ2-1; D is undetermined. CDR1 and CDR2 from the germline V gene are LNHDA and SQIVND (reference sequence). The CDR3 has 13 amino acids. Trimming cost V 3 bases and J 6 bases, with 9 bases left between them. The CDR3 DNA reads TGTGCCAGTAGTATGAGGTTGGTCAATGAGCAGTTCTTC. Translation gives CASSMRLVNEQFF.

This rearrangement joins TRBV14 to TRBJ2-5, with TRBD1 as a possible D gene (6 bases). The CDR3 runs 15 residues. V gave up 1 base and J gave up 5 bases, with 14 bases separating them. Germline assignment: CDR1 SGHDN and CDR2 FVKESK. CDR3 bases: TGTGCCAGCAGCCAAGTCGCAGGGGCCCTGGAGACCCAGTACTTC. This translates into CASSQVAGALETQYF.

V is TRBV15 and J is TRBJ2-2, with D uncertain. V was clipped by 0 bases and J by 3 bases, with 11 bases between them. CDR3 length: 16 amino acids. CDR1 LNHNV and CDR2 YYDKDF come from the germline V gene (reference sequence). DNA of the CDR3: TGTGCCACCAGCAGAGATCTAGGCAGATACACCGGGGAGCTGTTTTTT. It yields the protein CATSRDLGRYTGELFF.

The chain carries TRBV18 and TRBJ1-4, with TRBD1 as a possible D gene (6 bases). The V end lost 4 bases, the J end lost 4 bases, and 13 bases lay between the germline ends. Germline V gene data show CDR1 as KGHSH and CDR2 as LQKENI. There are 15 residues in the CDR3. CDR3 region: CASSLGHRLNEKLFF. The DNA of the CDR3 is TGTGCCAGCTCACTGGGACACCGACTTAATGAAAAACTGTTTTTT. Filled out from reference TRBV18 and TRBJ1-4, the complete variable domain reads NAGVMQNPRHLVRRRGQEARLRCSPMKGHSHVYWYRQLPEEGLKFMVYLQKENIIDESGMPKERFSAEFPKEGPSILRIQQVVRGDSAAYFCASSLGHRLNEKLFFGSGTQLSVL.

V gene TRBV18 combines with J gene TRBJ2-6; 7 nucleotides match TRBD1. Germline V gene data show CDR1 as KGHSH and CDR2 as LQKENI. The CDR3 is 15 amino acids. Unmatched junction bases numbered 0, after V lost 3 bases and J lost 1 base. The CDR3 reads CASSPRGSGANVLTF. In DNA, the CDR3 is TGTGCCAGCTCACCCAGGGGGTCTGGGGCCAACGTCCTGACTTTC.

This clone showed up just a few times. This chain connects TRBV19 to TRBJ2-6; D perhaps matches TRBD1 (5 bases). CDR1 is LNHDA and CDR2 is SQIVND in the germline V gene (reference sequence). The CDR3 is 15 residues long. The V and J ends lost 1 base and 2 bases respectively, with 6 bases between them. DNA of the CDR3: TGTGCCAGTAGTATAGGGGGCGCTGGGGCCAACGTCCTGACTTTC. This translates into CASSIGGAGANVLTF.

The chain employs TRBV6-8 and TRBJ2-1; TRBD1 matches at 7 bases. The CDR3 has 13 residues. V shed 9 bases and J 8 bases; nucleotides not matched to a gene: 10. Germline CDR1 reads MNHGY; CDR2 reads SAAAGT. The CDR3 region has the DNA TGTGCCAGTAGTGACAGGGCTGAAGATGAGCAGTTCTTC. Translated, it gives CASSDRAEDEQFF.

This clone was detected only a few times. The genes are TRBV28 and TRBJ2-7, with 9 positions matching TRBD1. The CDR3 runs to 13 residues. Germline V gene lookup returns CDR1 MDHEN and CDR2 SYDVKM. V trimming: 6 bases; J trimming: 1 base; junction bases outside the gene matches: 1. The DNA of the CDR3 is TGTGCCAGCAGGGGGACAGGGTCCTACGAGCAGTACTTC. This sequence encodes CASRGTGSYEQYF.

This clone was counted only a few times. J is TRBJ2-7 and V is TRBV28; weak D call: TRBD2 (7 bases). Germline lookup yields CDR1 MDHEN and CDR2 SYDVKM. This CDR3 is 14 amino acids long. The V gene lost 7 bases and the J gene lost 2 bases, with 15 bases spanning the gap. The CDR3 nucleotides read TGTGCCAGCACCAAGGGGGGGATGACCTACGAGCAGTACTTC. Its translation is CASTKGGMTYEQYF.

This chain's CDR3 is CASSQGAAATNEKLFF. In DNA, the CDR3 is TGCGCCAGCAGCCAAGGTGCGGCGGCAACTAATGAAAAACTGTTTTTT. The chain is built from TRBV5-1 and TRBJ1-4; no firm D call. Germline V lookup: CDR1 SGHRS, CDR2 YFSETQ. V was clipped by 4 bases and J by 0 bases, with 13 bases between them. The CDR3 length is 16 residues.

The V gene is TRBV19, the J gene TRBJ2-7; TRBD1 agrees at 7 bases. Trimming at V came to 5 bases and at J to 3 bases, leaving 7 bases not matched to a gene. The V gene's germline CDR1 is LNHDA and CDR2 SQIVND (reference sequence). CDR3 size: 14 residues. This CDR3 reads CASSGGQNNYEQYF. In DNA form, the CDR3 reads TGTGCCAGTAGTGGGGGACAGAACAACTACGAGCAGTACTTC.

The chain uses TRBV18 and TRBJ2-5; TRBD1 is a possible D gene (5 bases). The CDR3 extends over 13 amino acids. V lost 3 bases, J lost 4 bases, and 9 bases lay in between. Germline values: CDR1 KGHSH, CDR2 LQKENI. The CDR3 bases are TGTGCCAGCTCACCTGGGGCCGGAGAGACCCAGTACTTC. Protein: CASSPGAGETQYF.

The genes are TRBV5-1 and TRBJ1-3, with 7 bases identical to TRBD1. CDR3 length: 14 amino acids. Germline V gene lookup returns CDR1 SGHRS and CDR2 YFSETQ. V lost 0 bases, J lost 3 bases, and 0 bases stayed unmatched. The CDR3 DNA reads as TGCGCCAGCAGCTTGGACAGGGGTGGAAACACCATATATTTT. Protein: CASSLDRGGNTIYF.

CDR3 sequence: CASSQDLLAGGNSYEQYF. CDR3 nucleotides: TGCGCCAGCAGCCAAGATCTTCTAGCGGGGGGGAACTCCTACGAGCAGTACTTC. The gene calls are TRBV1 and TRBJ2-7; TRBD2 is the table's D call and was not checked against the DNA. TRBV1 is annotated as a pseudogene. The CDR3 consists of 18 residues.

CDR3 nucleotide sequence: TGTGCCACCGCCACAGGGTCCGGGGAGCTGTTTTTT. Translating it yields CATATGSGELFF. The rearrangement joins TRBV28 to TRBJ2-2, with D perhaps matching TRBD1 (6 bases). The CDR3 totals 12 residues. Trimming took off 10 bases at V and 6 bases at J, with 12 bases between the two ends. CDR1 is MDHEN, CDR2 SYDVKM, per germline.

The chain joins TRBV18 to TRBJ1-3, with D unresolved. The ends were cut back, 3 bases at V and 3 bases at J, with 18 bases in the middle. CDR1 KGHSH and CDR2 LQKENI come from the germline V gene. The CDR3 is 17 residues long. This chain's CDR3 is CASSPMNDGDFGNTIYF. CDR3 nucleotides: TGTGCCAGCTCACCGATGAATGACGGCGACTTTGGAAACACCATATATTTT.

The chain has TRBV6-7 and TRBJ2-2; the match to TRBD1 covers 7 bases. TRBV6-7 is an ORF, and what it does is uncertain. CDR3 length: 17 residues. The ends lost 4 bases at V and 1 base at J; junction bases unmatched: 9. The CDR3 region is CASSLGRTGWNTGELFF. The CDR3 bases are TGTGCCAGCAGTTTGGGTCGGACAGGATGGAACACCGGGGAGCTGTTTTTT.

The V gene is TRBV7-6, the J gene TRBJ2-7; perhaps TRBD1 as D (5 bases). This CDR3 comprises 18 residues. Per the germline V gene, CDR1 is SGHVS and CDR2 is FNYEAQ. Deletions cut 4 bases from V and 2 bases from J, with 24 bases between. The CDR3 here is CASSCKPLSAPDTYEQYF. In nucleotides, the CDR3 is TGTGCCAGCAGCTGTAAGCCCCTCAGCGCCCCGGACACCTACGAGCAGTACTTC.

This chain joins TRBV4-1 and TRBJ1-2, with TRBD1 matching 7 bases. CDR1 is MGHRA and CDR2 is YSYEKL in the germline V gene. The CDR3 has 16 amino acids. The ends lost 4 bases at V and 2 bases at J; junction bases unmatched: 10. The CDR3 coding sequence is TGCGCCAGCAGCCGCGGACAGACAGGGATCAACTATGGCTACACCTTC. Protein sequence: CASSRGQTGINYGYTF.

The chain uses TRBV7-6 and TRBJ1-1, with D unclear. The ends were cut back, 2 bases at V and 4 bases at J, with 11 bases in the middle. The CDR3 spans 14 residues. From germline, CDR1 is SGHVS and CDR2 FNYEAQ. In DNA, the CDR3 is TGTGCCAGCAGCTTAAGGGAAACGGGCACTGAAGCTTTCTTT. Amino acid sequence: CASSLRETGTEAFF.

The J gene is TRBJ2-2, the V gene TRBV29-1; 12 bases agree with TRBD2. J was trimmed by 9 bases and V by 2 bases; bases with no gene match: 4. The CDR3 totals 14 residues. CDR1 and CDR2 (germline): SQVTM, ANQGSEA. CDR3: CSVELAGGPRELFF. The CDR3 coding sequence is TGCAGCGTTGAACTAGCGGGGGGGCCCCGGGAGCTGTTTTTT.

The chain couples TRBV29-1 to TRBJ1-1; D not resolved. V lost 4 bases, J lost 0 bases, and 6 bases lay in between. This CDR3 comprises 12 residues. CDR1 is SQVTM, CDR2 ANQGSEA, per germline. This CDR3 reads CSVALMNTEAFF. The DNA for the CDR3 is TGCAGCGTTGCCCTTATGAACACTGAAGCTTTCTTT.

The chain recombines TRBV18 with TRBJ2-1; either TRBD1 or TRBD2 may fit D (7 bases each). The CDR3 runs to 17 residues. The V end was cut by 2 bases, the J end by 6 bases, with 20 bases between. Germline V gene sequence: CDR1 KGHSH, CDR2 LQKENI. The CDR3 region is CASSPTAGGGQPNEQFF. For the CDR3, the DNA is TGTGCCAGCTCACCAACCGCAGGGGGAGGGCAACCCAATGAGCAGTTCTTC. The full variable domain, with the rest looked up from reference TRBV18 and TRBJ2-1, is NAGVMQNPRHLVRRRGQEARLRCSPMKGHSHVYWYRQLPEEGLKFMVYLQKENIIDESGMPKERFSAEFPKEGPSILRIQQVVRGDSAAYFCASSPTAGGGQPNEQFFGPGTRLTVL.

This CDR3 reads CASSTLRTGKDGYTF. CDR3 in DNA: TGTGCCAGTAGTACCCTCAGGACAGGGAAAGATGGCTACACCTTC. The chain has TRBV19 and TRBJ1-2; 8 bases line up with TRBD1. With 4 bases clipped from V and 6 bases from J, the junction kept 10 bases outside the gene matches. This CDR3 has 15 residues. Germline V gene lookup returns CDR1 LNHDA and CDR2 SQIVND (reference sequence).

CDR3 loop: CASSIGPAGSKATEAFF. The CDR3 region has the DNA TGTGCCAGTAGTATAGGGCCGGCAGGGAGTAAAGCCACTGAAGCTTTCTTT. The V and J genes are TRBV19 and TRBJ1-1; a weak D match, TRBD1 (5 bases). This CDR3 spans 17 amino acids. Trimming stripped 1 base from V and 4 bases from J, with 19 bases between. Per germline, CDR1 LNHDA and CDR2 SQIVND (reference sequence).

The rearrangement joins TRBV19 to TRBJ2-2; TRBD2 matches 8 bases. V shed 5 bases and J 8 bases; nucleotides not matched to a gene: 10. The CDR3 covers 15 residues. Germline V lookup: CDR1 LNHDA, CDR2 SQIVND (reference sequence). The CDR3 nucleotides read TGTGCCAGTAGTCTCCAGACTAGCGAGTTAGGGGAGCTGTTTTTT. The encoded protein is CASSLQTSELGELFF.

The rearrangement links TRBV5-3 to TRBJ2-7, with 8 nucleotides matching TRBD1. TRBV5-3 qualifies as an ORF whose function is uncertain. This CDR3 region has 15 residues. The ends lost 0 bases at V and 3 bases at J; junction bases unmatched: 5. The CDR3 region is CARSLATGGDYEQYF. In DNA form, the CDR3 reads TGTGCCAGAAGCTTGGCCACAGGGGGAGACTACGAGCAGTACTTC.

This clone was recorded a few times. V is TRBV11-3 and J is TRBJ1-1, with D possibly being TRBD1 (6 bases). Trimming shortened V by 0 bases and J by 4 bases, and 12 bases separated the two germline ends. The CDR3 has 15 residues. CDR1 is SGHNT and CDR2 is YENEEA in the germline V gene. CDR3 sequence: CASSLEGAFATEAFF. The DNA of the CDR3 is TGTGCCAGCAGCTTAGAGGGGGCCTTTGCCACTGAAGCTTTCTTT. The variable domain in full, with the rest retrieved from reference TRBV11-3 and TRBJ1-1, is EAGVVQSPRYKIIEKKQPVAFWCNPISGHNTLYWYLQNLGQGPELLIRYENEEAVDDSQLPKDRFSAERLKGVDSTLKIQPAELGDSAVYLCASSLEGAFATEAFFGQGTRLTVV.

This clone was seen only a few times. The V gene is TRBV9, the J gene TRBJ2-2; D gene uncertain. The length of the CDR3 is 14 residues. V lost 0 bases, J lost 2 bases, and 5 bases lay in between. The germline V gene encodes CDR1 SGDLS and CDR2 YYNGEE. This CDR3 is CASSVVPNTGELFF. The CDR3 region has the DNA TGTGCCAGCAGCGTAGTACCTAACACCGGGGAGCTGTTTTTT. Based on the CDR3 plus reference TRBV9 and TRBJ2-2, the full variable domain is DSGVTQTPKHLITATGQRVTLRCSPRSGDLSVYWYQQSLDQGLQFLIQYYNGEERAKGNILERFSAQQFPDLHSELNLSSLELGDSALYFCASSVVPNTGELFFGEGSRLTVL.

To note about this clone: The junction differs from germline at one of its ends, possibly a read error. V is TRBV19 and J is TRBJ1-5, with D perhaps matching TRBD1 (5 bases). The CDR3 has 15 residues. CDR1 and CDR2 from the germline V gene are LNHDA and SQIVND (reference sequence). The chain's CDR3 is CASSAGRESNQPQHF. CDR3 in DNA: TGTGCCAGTAGTGCGGGGCGCGAGAGCAATCAGCCTCAGCATTTT.